This T cell receptor (beta chain) appears in the sequencing data of a study of shared clonotypes between healthy human individuals. Whole-study results and caveats: Larger estimated richness was generally seen in naive subsets than in memory subsets.

As to this clone: As yet, its antigen is unknown.

Naive CD8 cells, CD45RO-negative and positively selected for CCR7, excluded terminally differentiated effector memory CD45RA+ cells. Donors comprised healthy HIV-negative adults lacking recent acute infections or vaccinations. Several immunoSEQ plates received, in even portions, the genomic DNA of each subset. Authors' methods: Junction-only immunoSEQ sequences carried no quality scores, so filtering differed. The assay was immunoSEQ multiplex PCR, and TCRdb's table has in-frame clones only and misses some. Clonal size and the V and J genes are those of that table, whereas D and trimming came from the DNA. The sample records fewer than 800,000 clones, 92% being singletons. The J segment lost 4 bases and the V segment lost 0 bases, leaving 20 bases of the junction unmatched. From germline, CDR1 is PRHDT and CDR2 FYEKMQ (reference sequence). The CDR3 extends over 21 amino acids.

The material sequenced was naive CD8+ T cells sorted from blood. This clonotype originated in a man aged 25 to 40 in good health. The chain joins TRBV13 to TRBJ2-3; TRBD2 aligns across 9 bases. DNA of the CDR3: TGTGCCAGCAGCTTAGGGCATGCGGGAGGGCCGGGCCCTTTAGGGGCAGATACGCAGTATTTT. Translated, it gives CASSLGHAGGPGPLGADTQYF.